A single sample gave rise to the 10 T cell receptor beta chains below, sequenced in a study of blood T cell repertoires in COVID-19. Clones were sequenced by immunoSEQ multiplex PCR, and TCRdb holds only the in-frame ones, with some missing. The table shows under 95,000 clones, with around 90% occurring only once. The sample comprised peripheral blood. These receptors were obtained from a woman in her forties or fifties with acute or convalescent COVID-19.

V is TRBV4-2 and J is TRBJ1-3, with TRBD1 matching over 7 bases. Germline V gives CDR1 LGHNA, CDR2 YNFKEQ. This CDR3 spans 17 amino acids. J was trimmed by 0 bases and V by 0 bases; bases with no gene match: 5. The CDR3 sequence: CASSQERGQSSGNTIYF. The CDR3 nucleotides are TGTGCCAGCAGCCAAGAAAGGGGGCAGAGCTCTGGAAACACCATATATTTT.

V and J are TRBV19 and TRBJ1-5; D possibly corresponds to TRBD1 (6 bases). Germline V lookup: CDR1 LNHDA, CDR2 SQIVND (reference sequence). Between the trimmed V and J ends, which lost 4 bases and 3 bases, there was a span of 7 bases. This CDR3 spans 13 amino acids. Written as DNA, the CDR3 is TGTGCCAGTAGTACAGGGGACAATCAGCCCCAGCATTTT. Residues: CASSTGDNQPQHF.

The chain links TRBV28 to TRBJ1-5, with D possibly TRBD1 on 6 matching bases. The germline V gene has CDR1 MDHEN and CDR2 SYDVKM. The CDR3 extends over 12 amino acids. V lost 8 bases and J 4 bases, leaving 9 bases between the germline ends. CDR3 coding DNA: TGTGCCAGCGTTAGGGGGAATCAGCCCCAGCATTTT. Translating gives CASVRGNQPQHF.

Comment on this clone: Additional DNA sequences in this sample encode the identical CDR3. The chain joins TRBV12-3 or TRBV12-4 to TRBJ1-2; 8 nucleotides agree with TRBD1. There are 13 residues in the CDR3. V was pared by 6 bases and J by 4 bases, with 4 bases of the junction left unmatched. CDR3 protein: CASSPGQGYGYTF. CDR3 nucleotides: TGTGCCAGCAGCCCCGGACAGGGCTATGGCTACACCTTC.

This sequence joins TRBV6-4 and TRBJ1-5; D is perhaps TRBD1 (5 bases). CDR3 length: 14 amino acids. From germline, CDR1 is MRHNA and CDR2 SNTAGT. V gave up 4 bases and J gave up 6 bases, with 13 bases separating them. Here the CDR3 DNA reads TGTGCCAGCAGTGCCTTCATGGGGGGTCAGCCCCAGCATTTT. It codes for CASSAFMGGQPQHF.

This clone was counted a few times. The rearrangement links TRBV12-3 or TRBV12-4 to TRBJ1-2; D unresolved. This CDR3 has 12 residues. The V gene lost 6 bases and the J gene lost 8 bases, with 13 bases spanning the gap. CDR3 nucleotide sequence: TGTGCCAGCAGCCCGATCTCGGGGGGCTACACCTTC. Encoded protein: CASSPISGGYTF.

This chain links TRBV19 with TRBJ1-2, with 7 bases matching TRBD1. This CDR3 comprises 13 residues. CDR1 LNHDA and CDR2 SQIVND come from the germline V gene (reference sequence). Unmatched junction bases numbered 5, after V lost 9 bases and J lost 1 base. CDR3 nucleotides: TGTGCCAGCTCCAGGGGGGATAACTATGGCTACACCTTC. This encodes CASSRGDNYGYTF.

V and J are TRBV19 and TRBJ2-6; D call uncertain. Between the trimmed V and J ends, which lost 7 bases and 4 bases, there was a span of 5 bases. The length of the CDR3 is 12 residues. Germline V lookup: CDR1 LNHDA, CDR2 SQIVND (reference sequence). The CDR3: CASTRGANVLTF. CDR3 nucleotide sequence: TGTGCCAGTACCAGGGGGGCCAACGTCCTGACTTTC. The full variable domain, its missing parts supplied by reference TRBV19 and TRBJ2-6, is DGGITQSPKYLFRKEGQNVTLSCEQNLNHDAMYWYRQDPGQGLRLIYYSQIVNDFQKGDIAEGYSVSREKKESFPLTVTSAQKNPTAFYLCASTRGANVLTFGAGSRLTVL.

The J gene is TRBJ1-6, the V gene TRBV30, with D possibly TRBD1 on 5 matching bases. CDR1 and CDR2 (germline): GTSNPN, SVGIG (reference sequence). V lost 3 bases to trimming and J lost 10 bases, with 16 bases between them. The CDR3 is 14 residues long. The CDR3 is CAWRQGLQRSPLHF. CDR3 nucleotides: TGTGCCTGGAGGCAGGGTCTTCAGAGATCACCCCTCCACTTT.

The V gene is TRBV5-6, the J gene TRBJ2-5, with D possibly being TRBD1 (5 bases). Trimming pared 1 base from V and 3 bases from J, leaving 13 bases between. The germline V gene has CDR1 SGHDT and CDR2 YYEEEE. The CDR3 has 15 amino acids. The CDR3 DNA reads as TGTGCCAGCAGCTTGTTTTGGCAGGGAAAAGAGACCCAGTACTTC. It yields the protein CASSLFWQGKETQYF.